This TCR beta chain appears in the sequencing data of a study of beta chain features in type 1 diabetes. Study information: Across all samples, about 100 million sorted cells were examined.

V lost 2 bases to trimming and J lost 1 base, with 14 bases between them. The germline CDR1 and CDR2 sequences are SGHNT and YYREEE (reference sequence). This CDR3 has 16 residues. This clone turned up a few times. Its antigen is currently unknown. Overall study findings and caveats: VDJ junctions from type 1 diabetes patients carried fewer insertions and larger deletions. Shorter TCRB CDR3s, moderately but significantly so, marked every one of the four CD4+ subsets in Type 1 diabetes patients. Any HLA-type effect on TCRB rearrangement remained unresolved here.

Investigators reverse transcribed all isolated RNA, so they sequenced expressed TCRB transcripts. Clones were sequenced by immunoSEQ multiplex PCR, and TCRdb holds only the in-frame ones, with some missing. The top ten hold around 0.12% of the sample, which has about 640,000 clones, under 15% seen once. This receptor was taken from a man younger than 45 with type 1 diabetes. The sequencing sample was made of naive CD4+ T cells from blood. The gene calls are TRBV5-4 and TRBJ2-3; D is unclear. The CDR3: CASSFITQPRTDTQYF. CDR3 sequence (DNA): TGTGCCAGCAGCTTCATCACCCAGCCCCGCACAGATACGCAGTATTTT. Variable domain in full (rest from reference TRBV5-4 and TRBJ2-3): ETGVTQSPTHLIKTRGQQVTLRCSSQSGHNTVSWYQQALGQGPQFIFQYYREEENGRGNFPPRFSGLQFPNYSSELNVNALELDDSALYLCASSFITQPRTDTQYFGPGTRLTVL.